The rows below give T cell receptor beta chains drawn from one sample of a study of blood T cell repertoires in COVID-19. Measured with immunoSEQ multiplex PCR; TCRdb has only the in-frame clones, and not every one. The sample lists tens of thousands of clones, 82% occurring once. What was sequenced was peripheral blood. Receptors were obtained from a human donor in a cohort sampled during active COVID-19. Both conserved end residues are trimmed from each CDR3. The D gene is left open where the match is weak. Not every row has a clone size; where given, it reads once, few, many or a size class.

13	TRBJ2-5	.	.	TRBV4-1	ASSQDELSKETQY
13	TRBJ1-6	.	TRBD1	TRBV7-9	ASSLSGTGNSPLH
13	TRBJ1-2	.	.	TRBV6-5	ASSYSARLNYGYT
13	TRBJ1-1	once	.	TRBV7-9	ASSPFQGLNGEAF
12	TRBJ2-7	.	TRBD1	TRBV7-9	ASSSGTGTYEQY
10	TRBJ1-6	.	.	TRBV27	ASRQGNSPLH
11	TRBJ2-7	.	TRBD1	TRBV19	ASSSYRGSEQY
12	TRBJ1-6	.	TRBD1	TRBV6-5	ASRDRGASSPLH
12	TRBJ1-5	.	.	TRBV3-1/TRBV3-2	ASSRGYSNQPQH
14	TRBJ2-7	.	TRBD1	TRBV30	AWRGPTRDRGYEQY
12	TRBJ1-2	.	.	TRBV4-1	ASSQDARTYGYT
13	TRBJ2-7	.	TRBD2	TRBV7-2	ASSLGGGGPRGQY
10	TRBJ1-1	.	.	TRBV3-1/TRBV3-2	ASRTGATEAF
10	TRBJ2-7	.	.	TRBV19	ASSRGGYEQY
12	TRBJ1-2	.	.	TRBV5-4	ASSLDSSNYGYT
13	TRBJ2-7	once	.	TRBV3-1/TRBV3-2	ASSHATTPVYEQY
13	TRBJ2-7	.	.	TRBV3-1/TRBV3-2	ASSQEPSATYEQY
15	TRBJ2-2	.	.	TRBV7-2	ASSLSPTGLGGRELF
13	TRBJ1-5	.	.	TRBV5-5	ASSLLAGIGQPQH
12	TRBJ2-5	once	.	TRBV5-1	ASSEGGQQETQY
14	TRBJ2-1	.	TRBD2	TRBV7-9	ASSGRGDWSGNEQF
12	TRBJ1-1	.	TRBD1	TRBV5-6	ASSWGQLNTEAF
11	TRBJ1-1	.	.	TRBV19	ASSTGGNTEAF
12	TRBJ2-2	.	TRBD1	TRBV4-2	ASSRGTGIGELF
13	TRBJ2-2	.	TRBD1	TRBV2	ASSTGQSNTGELF
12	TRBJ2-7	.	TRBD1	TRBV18	ASSEDRAPYEQY
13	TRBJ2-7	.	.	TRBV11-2	ASSLAGDTNYEQY
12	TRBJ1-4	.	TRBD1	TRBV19	ASHPGQYNEKLF
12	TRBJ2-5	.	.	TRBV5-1	ASKEHMQKETQY
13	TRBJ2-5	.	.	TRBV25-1	ASSLRVSPGETQY
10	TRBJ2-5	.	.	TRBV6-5	ASSPIRETQY
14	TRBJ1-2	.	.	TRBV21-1	ASNDGGTGMYYGYT
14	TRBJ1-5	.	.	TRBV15	ATSEAGVGINQPQH
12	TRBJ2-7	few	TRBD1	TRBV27	ASSLDRGRNEQY
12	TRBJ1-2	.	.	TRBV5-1	ASSTGQSSYGYT
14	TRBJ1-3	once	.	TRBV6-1	ASSESGGWSGNTIY
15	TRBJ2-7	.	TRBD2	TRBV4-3	ASSQVATGLGSYEQY
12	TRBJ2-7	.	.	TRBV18	ASSPVAGSYEQY
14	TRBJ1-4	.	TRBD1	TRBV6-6	ASRSNRGGGNEKLF
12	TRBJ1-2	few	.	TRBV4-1	ASNRPGSYYGYT
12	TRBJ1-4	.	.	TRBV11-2	ASSTDRRGGKLF
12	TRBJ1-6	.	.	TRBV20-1	SASKAVGYSPLH
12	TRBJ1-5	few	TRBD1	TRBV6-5	ASSQGQINQPQH
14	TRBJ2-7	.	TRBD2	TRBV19	ASSPWTSGGSYEQY
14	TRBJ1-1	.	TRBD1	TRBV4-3	ASSQDSDRLHTEAF
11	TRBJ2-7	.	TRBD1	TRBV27	ASRGTGIYEQY
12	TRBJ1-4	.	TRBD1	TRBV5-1	ASSVDRVREKLF
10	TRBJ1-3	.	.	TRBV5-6	ASSLRGNTIY